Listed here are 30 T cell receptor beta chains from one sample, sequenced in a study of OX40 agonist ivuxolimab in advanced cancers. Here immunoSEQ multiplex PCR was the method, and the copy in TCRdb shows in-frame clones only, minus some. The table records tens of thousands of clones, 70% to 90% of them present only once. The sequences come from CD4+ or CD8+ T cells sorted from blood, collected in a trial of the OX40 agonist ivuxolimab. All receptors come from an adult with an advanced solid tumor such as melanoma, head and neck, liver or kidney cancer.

CDR3 nucleotide sequence: TGTGCCAGCAGCACCGGGACGGTCTACAATGAGCAGTTCTTC. The encoded protein is CASSTGTVYNEQFF. The J gene is TRBJ2-1, the V gene TRBV11-1; either TRBD1 or TRBD2 may supply D (5 bases each). Germline V gene data show CDR1 as SGHAT and CDR2 as FQDESV (reference sequence). The CDR3 length is 14 residues. V lost 5 bases, J lost 3 bases, and 11 bases lay in between.

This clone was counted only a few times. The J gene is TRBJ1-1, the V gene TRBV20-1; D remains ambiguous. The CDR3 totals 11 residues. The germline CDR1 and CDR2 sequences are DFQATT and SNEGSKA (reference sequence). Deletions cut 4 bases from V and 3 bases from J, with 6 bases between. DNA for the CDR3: TGCAGTGCTAATCACTACACTGAAGCTTTCTTT. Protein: CSANHYTEAFF.

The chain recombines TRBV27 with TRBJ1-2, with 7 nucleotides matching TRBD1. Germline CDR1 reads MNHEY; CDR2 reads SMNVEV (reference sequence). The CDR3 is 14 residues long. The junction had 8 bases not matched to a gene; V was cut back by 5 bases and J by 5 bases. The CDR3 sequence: CASSTPGQPYGYTF. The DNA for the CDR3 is TGTGCCAGCAGTACCCCGGGACAGCCTTATGGCTACACCTTC.

CDR3 nucleotides: TGTGCCAGCAGAGGCGGCAAAGGGGACACCGGGGAGCTGTTTTTT. Residues: CASRGGKGDTGELFF. V usage is TRBV6-6 and J usage is TRBJ2-2; possibly TRBD1 for D (5 bases). The CDR3 covers 15 residues. Germline values: CDR1 MNHNY, CDR2 SVGAGI (reference sequence). Trimming pared 6 bases from V and 3 bases from J, leaving 14 bases between.

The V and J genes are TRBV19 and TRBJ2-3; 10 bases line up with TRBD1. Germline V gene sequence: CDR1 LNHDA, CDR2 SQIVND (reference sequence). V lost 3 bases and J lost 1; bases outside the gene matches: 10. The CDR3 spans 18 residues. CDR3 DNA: TGTGCCAGTAGTATCAGTCTTCCCGGACAGGGGGGCACAGATACGCAGTATTTT. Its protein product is CASSISLPGQGGTDTQYF.

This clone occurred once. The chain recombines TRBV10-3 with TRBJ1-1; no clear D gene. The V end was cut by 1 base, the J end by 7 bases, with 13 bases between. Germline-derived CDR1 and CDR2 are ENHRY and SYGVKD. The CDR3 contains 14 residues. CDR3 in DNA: TGTGCCATCAGTGAGTTTACAATGAGCGGTGAAGCTTTCTTT. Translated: CAISEFTMSGEAFF.

The DNA for the CDR3 is TGTGCCAGCAGTAGACAGGGGGTCAACACCGGGGAGCTGTTTTTT. Encoded protein: CASSRQGVNTGELFF. The chain is built from TRBV6-5 and TRBJ2-2, with TRBD1 identical over 9 bases. Germline lookup yields CDR1 MNHEY and CDR2 SVGAGI. V shed 5 bases and J 2 bases; nucleotides not matched to a gene: 3. CDR3 length: 15 residues.

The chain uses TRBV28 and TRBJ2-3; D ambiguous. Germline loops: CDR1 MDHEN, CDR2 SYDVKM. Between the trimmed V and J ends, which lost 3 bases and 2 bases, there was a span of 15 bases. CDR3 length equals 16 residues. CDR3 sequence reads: CASSFTDELLTDTQYF. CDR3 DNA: TGTGCCAGCAGTTTCACGGACGAACTTCTCACAGATACGCAGTATTTT.

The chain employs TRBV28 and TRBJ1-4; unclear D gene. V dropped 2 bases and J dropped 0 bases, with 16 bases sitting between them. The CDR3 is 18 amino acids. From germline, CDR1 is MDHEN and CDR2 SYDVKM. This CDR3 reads CASSLEDRLPATNEKLFF. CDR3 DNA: TGTGCCAGCAGTTTAGAGGACCGACTACCGGCAACTAATGAAAAACTGTTTTTT.

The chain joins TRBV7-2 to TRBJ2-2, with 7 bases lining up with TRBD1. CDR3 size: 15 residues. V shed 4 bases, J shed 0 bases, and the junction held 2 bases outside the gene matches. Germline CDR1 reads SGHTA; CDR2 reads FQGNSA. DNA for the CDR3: TGTGCCAGCAGCTGGGACAGCACGAACACCGGGGAGCTGTTTTTT. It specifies CASSWDSTNTGELFF.

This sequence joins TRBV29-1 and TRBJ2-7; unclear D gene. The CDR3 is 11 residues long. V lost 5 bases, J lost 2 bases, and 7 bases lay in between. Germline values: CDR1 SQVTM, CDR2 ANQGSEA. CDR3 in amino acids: CSVTVTYEQYF. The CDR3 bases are TGCAGCGTTACTGTGACCTACGAGCAGTACTTC.

The CDR3 nucleotides read TGTGCCAGCAGCTTCCTACTAACTAGCACAGATACGCAGTATTTT. It specifies CASSFLLTSTDTQYF. The chain is built from TRBV5-6 and TRBJ2-3, with D hard to call. Trimming left V 2 bases short and J 0 bases short, with 10 bases between. The CDR3 runs 15 residues. Germline V CDR1 and CDR2: SGHDT, YYEEEE.

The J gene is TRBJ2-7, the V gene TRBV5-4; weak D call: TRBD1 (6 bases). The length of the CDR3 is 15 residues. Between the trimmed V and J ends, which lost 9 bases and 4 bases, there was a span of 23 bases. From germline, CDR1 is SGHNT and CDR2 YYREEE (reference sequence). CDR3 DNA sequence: TGTGCCACCGACGGTTGGACAGTCCGGGGTTACGAGCAGTACTTC. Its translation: CATDGWTVRGYEQYF.

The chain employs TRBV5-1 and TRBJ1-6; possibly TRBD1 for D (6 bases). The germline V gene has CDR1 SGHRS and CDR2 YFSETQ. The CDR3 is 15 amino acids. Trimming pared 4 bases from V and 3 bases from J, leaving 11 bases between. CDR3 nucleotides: TGCGCCAGCAGCCTGAACAGGGACTATAATTCACCCCTCCACTTT. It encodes CASSLNRDYNSPLHF.

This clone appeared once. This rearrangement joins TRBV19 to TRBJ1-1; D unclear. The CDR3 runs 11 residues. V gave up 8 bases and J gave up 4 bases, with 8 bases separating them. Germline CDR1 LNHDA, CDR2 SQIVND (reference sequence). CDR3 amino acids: CASGRGTEAFF. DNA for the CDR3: TGTGCCAGTGGTCGGGGCACTGAAGCTTTCTTT.

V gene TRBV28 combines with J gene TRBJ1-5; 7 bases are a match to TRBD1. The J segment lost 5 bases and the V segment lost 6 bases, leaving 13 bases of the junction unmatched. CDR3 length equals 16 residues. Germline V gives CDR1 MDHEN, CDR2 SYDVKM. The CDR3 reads CASSRNTGALHQPQHF. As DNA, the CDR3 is TGTGCCAGCAGCCGTAATACAGGGGCTTTGCATCAGCCCCAGCATTTT. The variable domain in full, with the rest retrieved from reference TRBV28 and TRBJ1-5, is DVKVTQSSRYLVKRTGEKVFLECVQDMDHENMFWYRQDPGLGLRLIYFSYDVKMKEKGDIPEGYSVSREKKERFSLILESASTNQTSMYLCASSRNTGALHQPQHFGDGTRLSIL.

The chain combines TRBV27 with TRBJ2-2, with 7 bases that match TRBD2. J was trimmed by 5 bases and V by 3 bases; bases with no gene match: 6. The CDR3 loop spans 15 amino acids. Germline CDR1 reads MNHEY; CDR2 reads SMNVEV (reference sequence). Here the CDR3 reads CASSLGTNPTGELFF. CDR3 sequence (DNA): TGTGCCAGCAGTTTGGGGACTAATCCGACCGGGGAGCTGTTTTTT.

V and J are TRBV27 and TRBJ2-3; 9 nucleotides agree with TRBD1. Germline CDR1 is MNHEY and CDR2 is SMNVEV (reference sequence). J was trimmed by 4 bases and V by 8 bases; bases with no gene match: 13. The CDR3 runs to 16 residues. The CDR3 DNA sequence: TGTGCCAGCGGGAAGCCGGGACAGGGAAGTTCAGATACGCAGTATTTT. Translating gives CASGKPGQGSSDTQYF.

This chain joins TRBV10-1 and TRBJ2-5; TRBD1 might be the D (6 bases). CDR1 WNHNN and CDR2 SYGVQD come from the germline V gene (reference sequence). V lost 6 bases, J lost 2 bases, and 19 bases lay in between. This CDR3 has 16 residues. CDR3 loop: CASSLSERGTQETQYF. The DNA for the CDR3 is TGCGCCAGCAGCTTGAGCGAGAGGGGGACGCAAGAGACCCAGTACTTC.

The CDR3 loop is CSVLGRMNTEAFF. The CDR3 DNA is TGCAGCGTCCTTGGACGGATGAACACTGAAGCTTTCTTT. The V and J genes are TRBV29-1 and TRBJ1-1; D is unresolved. Trimming pared 6 bases from V and 0 bases from J, leaving 11 bases between. Germline values: CDR1 SQVTM, CDR2 ANQGSEA. The CDR3 consists of 13 residues.

CDR3 DNA sequence: TGTGCCAGCAGTTCCCAGGGGGTTAGCAATCAGCCCCAGCATTTT. Protein: CASSSQGVSNQPQHF. The chain uses TRBV6-6 and TRBJ1-5; 7 bases match TRBD1. The CDR3 spans 15 residues. With 4 bases clipped from V and 0 bases from J, the junction kept 3 bases outside the gene matches. Germline V lookup: CDR1 MNHNY, CDR2 SVGAGI (reference sequence).

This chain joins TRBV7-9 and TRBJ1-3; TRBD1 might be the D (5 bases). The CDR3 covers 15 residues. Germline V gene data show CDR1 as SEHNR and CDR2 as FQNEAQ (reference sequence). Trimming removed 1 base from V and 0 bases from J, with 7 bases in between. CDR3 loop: CASSLEGSSGNTIYF. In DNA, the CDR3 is TGTGCCAGCAGCTTAGAGGGGTCCTCTGGAAACACCATATATTTT.

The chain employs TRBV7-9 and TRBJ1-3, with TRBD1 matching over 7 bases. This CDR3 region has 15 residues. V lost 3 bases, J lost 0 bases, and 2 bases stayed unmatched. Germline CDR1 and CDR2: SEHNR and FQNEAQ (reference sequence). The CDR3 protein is CASSFTGVSGNTIYF. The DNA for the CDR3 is TGTGCCAGCAGCTTCACAGGGGTCTCTGGAAACACCATATATTTT.

CDR3 nucleotides: TGCGCCAGCAGCTTACAGGGAACTTCGGCCGAGCAGTACTTC. It is translated as CASSLQGTSAEQYF. The chain employs TRBV5-1 and TRBJ2-7; D may be TRBD1 (6 bases). This CDR3 has 14 residues. V shed 2 bases and J shed 6 bases, with 15 bases lying between them. The germline V gene encodes CDR1 SGHRS and CDR2 YFSETQ.

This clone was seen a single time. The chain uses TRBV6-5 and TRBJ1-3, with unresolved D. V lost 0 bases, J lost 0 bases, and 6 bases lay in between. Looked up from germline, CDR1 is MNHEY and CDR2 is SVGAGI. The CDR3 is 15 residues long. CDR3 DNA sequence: TGTGCCAGCAGTTACTCAGTGAGCTCTGGAAACACCATATATTTT. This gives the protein CASSYSVSSGNTIYF.

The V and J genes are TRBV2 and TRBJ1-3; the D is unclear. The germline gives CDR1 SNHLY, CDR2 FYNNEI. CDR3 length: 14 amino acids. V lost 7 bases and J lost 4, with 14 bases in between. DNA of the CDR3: TGTGCCAGCACTACTGGCCACAGCGGAAACACCATATATTTT. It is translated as CASTTGHSGNTIYF.

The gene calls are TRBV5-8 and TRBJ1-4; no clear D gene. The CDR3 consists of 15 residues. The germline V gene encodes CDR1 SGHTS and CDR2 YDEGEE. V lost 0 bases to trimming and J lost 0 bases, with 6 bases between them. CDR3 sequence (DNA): TGTGCCAGCAGCTTGGCGGACCCAACTAATGAAAAACTGTTTTTT. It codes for CASSLADPTNEKLFF.

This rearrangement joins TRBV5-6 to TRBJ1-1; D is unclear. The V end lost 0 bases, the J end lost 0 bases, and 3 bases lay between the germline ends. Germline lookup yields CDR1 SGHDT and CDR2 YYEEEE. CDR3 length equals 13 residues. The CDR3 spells CASSLVMNTEAFF. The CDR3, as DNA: TGTGCCAGCAGCTTGGTGATGAACACTGAAGCTTTCTTT.

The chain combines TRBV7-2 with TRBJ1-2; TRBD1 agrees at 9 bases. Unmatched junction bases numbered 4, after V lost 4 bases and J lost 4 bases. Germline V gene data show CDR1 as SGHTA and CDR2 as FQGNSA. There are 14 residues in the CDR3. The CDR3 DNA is TGTGCCAGCAGCTCCGGGACAGGGACCTATGGCTACACCTTC. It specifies CASSSGTGTYGYTF.

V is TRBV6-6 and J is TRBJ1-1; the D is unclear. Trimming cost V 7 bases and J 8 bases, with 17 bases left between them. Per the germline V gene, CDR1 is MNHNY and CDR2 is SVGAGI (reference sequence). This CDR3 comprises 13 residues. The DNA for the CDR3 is TGTGCCAGCACCTCCGTACCACGTACGGAAGCTTTCTTT. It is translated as CASTSVPRTEAFF.